This passage covers 2 T cell receptor beta chains from one sample sequenced in a study of T cells in Graves' hyperthyroidism and ophthalmopathy. The CDR3 regions of TCR beta were amplified from RNA transcripts. Carried out on the TCR CDR3, a first-round RT-PCR used the HTBI primer set. One entry per CDR3 protein, called by TCRdb with MiXCR from the multiplex PCR reads. Among around 190,000 distinct CDR3 sequences listed, around a sixth were seen once. The sample comprised blood. The source is a woman in her 50s with Graves' hyperthyroidism.

On this clonotype itself: Germline is not matched at one junction end, which may reflect a read error. The chain links TRBV12-3 or TRBV12-4 to TRBJ2-5; no clear D gene. This CDR3 has 11 amino acids. Here the CDR3 DNA reads TGTGTCAGCAGTTTCGCAGGGACCCAGTACTTC. Its protein product is CVSSFAGTQYF.

This clonotype came up a few times. This chain uses TRBV6-1 with TRBJ2-7; 10 bases match TRBD2. The CDR3 sequence is 14 residues long. Trimming cost V 6 bases and J 6 bases; bases outside gene matches: 8. CDR1 and CDR2 from the germline V gene are MNHNS and SASEGT. The CDR3 spells CASSISGRASEQYF. In nucleotides, the CDR3 is TGTGCCAGCAGCATCAGCGGGAGGGCCTCCGAGCAGTACTTC.